Below, one T cell receptor beta chain is given with its context. No cognate antigen has been identified for it. There are no base qualities to consult, and no much larger clone falls within one base. These data belong to a study of cytomegalovirus exposure and HLA in healthy donors listed by TCRdb under 2017. Turning to the overall study: An earlier analysis of some 600 of the donors reported 276 Gb of sequence data and 117 million unique TCR beta sequences obtained from around 170 million T cells. A few DR-DQ haplotypes were handled as single units for association and clustering because linkage in the cohort was strong. An earlier analysis of nearly 600 of the donors applied high-throughput TCR beta sequencing to assess whether each TCR beta V gene segment acted as functional or pseudogenic. The study profiled the T cell repertoires of approximately 700 subjects by immunosequencing and related them to cytomegalovirus serostatus. In a later analysis, previously published TCR beta repertoires from about 640 donors were re-analyzed and high-resolution HLA genotyping was added so that TCR occurrence patterns could be studied. Alongside the repertoire data, information on donor age, sex, ethnicity and CMV serostatus was compiled. Of the 398 genotyped donors, around 81% fell in the genetic ancestry cluster associated with self-reported Caucasian donors. In the later analysis, no new phenotypic data were used to find candidate immune exposures; instead, reliance was placed on TCR beta sequences and their occurrence across donors. The study combined high-throughput TCR immunosequencing, statistical association of individual TCRs with disease status, and machine learning to predict cytomegalovirus infection status. Both class I and class II loci were covered by HLA typing, at four-digit resolution. A separate validation cohort of 90 to 150 different subjects was used in addition to the 666-subject first cohort. Among roughly 400 genotyped donors of the cohort, an average of approximately 200,000 unique TCR beta nucleotide sequences was sequenced per donor, of which roughly 17% were non-productive. The study aimed to test whether cataloging public T cell receptors could reveal signatures of past pathogen exposure. A later genetic analysis used genome-wide SNP genotypes for about three fifths of the roughly 700 donors, treating that subset as a discovery cohort. Roughly 290 gigabases of sequencing data and approximately 92 million unique TCR sequences made up an early release that covered nearly 650 HLA-typed donors. Every repertoire in the discovery cohort had been generated on one and the same sequencing platform. Typing coverage varied by locus: roughly 620-630 donors for A, B, C, DRB1 and DQB1; approximately 560 for DQA1; some 610 for DPA1; roughly 450 for DPB1.

The CDR3 measures 12 amino acids from cysteine to phenylalanine. Here the CDR3 DNA is all that survives: 36 bases in frame from base 1. Between the V and J ends, shortened by 6 bases and 10 bases respectively, the junction contains 13 bases. CDR1 is given as MNHEY and CDR2 as SMNVEV, both from the germline V gene (reference sequence). In total, roughly 710 healthy bone marrow donors made up the cohort. At the time of sampling, all cohort members were nominally healthy, though unrecorded immune exposures were likely present. The donor was CMV seropositive and belonged to the group of 250 to 300 seropositive cohort members. Each donor provided a peripheral blood sample, and peripheral blood mononuclear cells were used for TCR beta sequencing. The Qiagen DNeasy Blood Extraction Kit was used to extract genomic DNA from the blood cell samples. The paper's findings and limits, for the study overall: The study listed 150 to 200 TCR beta chains as associated with cytomegalovirus. When HLA alleles, especially DR and DQ, strongly co-occurred, attributing TCR associations to individual alleles was difficult. Compared with equally common non-associated chains, HLA-associated TCR beta chains in a later analysis were more clonally expanded and had lower generation probabilities. In both the original and validation cohorts, the classifier was reported to diagnose cytomegalovirus status with high specificity and sensitivity. Only TCR beta chains were sequenced in this cohort, and the absence of alpha or paired-chain data limited detectable features. Some IMGT-functional V segments, including TRBV6-2 and TRBV6-3, could not be told apart with the 87-base-pair reads, so those segments were excluded. Correlated functional status among segregating V segments might reflect linkage disequilibrium, but an unknown experimental factor could not be ruled out. A later analysis reported that several top co-occurrence clusters appeared linked to parvovirus B19, influenza, CMV and Epstein-Barr virus. Immune exposure information for the cohort was limited to CMV serostatus. According to a later analysis, TCR association rates differed among HLA loci, with DRB1 alleles showing the most associated TCRs and HLA-C alleles showing the fewest. Roughly 15 rarely observed V segments, including chromosome 9 orphons, were excluded from the earlier analysis of some 590 of the donors because counts were too low. An earlier analysis of some 560 of the donors showed that most TCR beta V segments appeared in productive rearrangements either about 87% or about 30% of the time, which broadly matched IMGT annotations. An association between a missense DCLRE1C variant and V-gene and J-gene trimming of TCR beta chains was found in a later genetic analysis and replicated in an independent cohort. In a later analysis, most CMV-associated TCR beta chains were found to appear HLA-restricted, with HLA associations seemingly driven largely by CMV exposure. A later genetic analysis reported fewer N-insertions in productive TCRs among donors in an Asian-associated ancestry cluster than the roughly 670-donor mean. Because some donors lacked HLA typing at each locus, the association tests relied only on the typed subset. A further reported finding was that TCR beta sequences accurately predicted the HLA-A and HLA-B alleles for most subjects in the first cohort. The sequencing pipeline was judged likely to have produced a cluster of highly shared sequence variants as a technical artifact. It was suggested by the authors that the approach could potentially be generalized to other disease states and immunological phenotypes. While some public TCRs were present in many individuals, most TCR sequences turned up only very rarely across donors. Sequencing depth was assumed to be roughly uniform across donors in the presence/absence analyses, though that assumption may not hold. In a later analysis, around 17,000 TCR beta sequences were associated with specific HLA alleles at a false discovery rate of 0.05. In vitro tests confirmed that a few of the cytomegalovirus-associated TCR beta chains recognize cytomegalovirus antigens.

Receptors were amplified or captured by the immunoSEQ multiplex PCR assay. For the multiplex PCR, a mixture combining 60 forward primers for TCR Vbeta segments and 13 reverse primers for TCR Jbeta segments was used. A multiplex PCR assay on genomic DNA amplified the CDR3 region of rearranged TCR beta genes. On the Illumina HiSeq System, the amplified TCR beta libraries were sequenced as 87-base-pair reads. The study's own analysis went as follows. Across the 666 repertoires, a later analysis counted tens of millions of unique TCR beta chains, approximately 12 million of which were shared by at least two donors. A nearest-neighbor algorithm error-corrected the raw reads and collapsed the reads into unique sequences, merging closely related sequences to remove PCR and sequencing errors. CDR3 sequences were aligned to IMGT reference sequences to assign V, D and J gene segments. For a sequence to be retained, at least a six-nucleotide match to both a V gene segment and a J gene segment was required. A rearrangement was called productive if the CDR3 had no stop codons and remained in frame with V and J, and every other rearrangement was called non-productive. Following IMGT convention, CDR3 was defined as the stretch from the second conserved V-encoded cysteine up to the conserved J-encoded phenylalanine. Sequences without an unambiguous match to a single V gene segment were excluded from the earlier analysis of 587 of the donors. In an earlier analysis of several hundred of the donors, V segments were called functional above 56.7% productive rearrangements and were called segregating when the between-donor standard deviation exceeded 5%. A statistical classification framework was built to diagnose cytomegalovirus status from the catalog of TCR beta chain sequences. A later analysis assigned V and J genes by comparing TCR nucleotide sequences with IMGT/GENE-DB human TR gene sequences. A later analysis assigned CDR3 sequences and most-parsimonious VDJ recombination scenarios with the TCRdist pipeline. In a later analysis, each TCR beta chain was defined by its CDR3 amino acid sequence together with its V-gene family, and reads lacking a unique V-gene family were excluded. In a later analysis, 500 to 700 highly shared, low-generation-probability nucleotide sequences were removed to address suspected cross-contamination and a sequencing artifact. A later analysis calculated a clonal expansion index for each public chain from normalized within-repertoire ranks of inferred template counts. A later analysis computed generation probabilities with a VDJ recombination model fitted to out-of-frame rearrangements, and checked the results against IGoR. Hypergeometric tests were used in a later analysis to score TCR-TCR, TCR-HLA and TCR-CMV co-occurrence, with a repertoire-size bias correction applied to the TCR pairs. A later analysis estimated false discovery rates by permuting HLA or CMV assignments 20 times. In a later analysis, co-occurring TCRs were grouped with DBSCAN, and TCRdist sequence similarity was added when clustering was performed within HLA-allele-positive subsets. Repertoires with fewer than 30,000 or more than 120,000 public chains, plus five repertoires with anomalous nucleotide sharing, were excluded from co-occurrence clustering. TCRdb limited this immuneACCESS table to in-frame rearrangements with V and J called. A share of clones is missing; checked studies link under half to unresolved V genes, and the rest is unexplained. V and J calls plus clone size are reproduced from that table; the DNA served to infer D and trimming. The sample table shows about 260,000 clones, and roughly 86% are seen once. In total, the top ten clones hold 2% to 2.5% of the sample.

The chain is assembled from TRBV27 and TRBJ2-1; the D region possibly corresponds to TRBD2 (5 bases align). What was sequenced was PBMCs. This TCR was sampled from a woman aged 35 to 49 in good health and CMV-seropositive. DNA sequence: TGTGCCAGCAGACGGGAAGGACTCGAGCAGTTCTTC. It translates as CASRREGLEQFF.